This T cell receptor (beta chain) emerged from a study of T cell changes during pregnancy in multiple sclerosis. CDR1 and CDR2 from the germline V gene are MNHEY and SMNVEV (reference sequence). The CDR3 runs to 14 residues. V was clipped by 6 bases and J by 4 bases; unmatched bases: 8. Produced via immunoSEQ multiplex PCR; TCRdb's table is partial and in-frame only. The profile covers just under 65,000 clones, with around 96% appearing a single time and 2.5% taken by the ten largest. This clone has only one observation. The receptor was derived from a female donor with multiple sclerosis, enrolled in a pregnancy study. This sample comprised CD8+ T cells from peripheral blood mononuclear cells, obtained after pregnancy. The V call is TRBV27, the J call TRBJ2-7, with TRBD1 identical over 8 bases. The CDR3 nucleotides are TGTGCCAGCAGCACCGGGACAGGAGCGTACGAGCAGTACTTC. Protein sequence: CASSTGTGAYEQYF.